Reported below is one T cell receptor beta chain. Its antigen is not identified. This sample is part of a study of cytomegalovirus exposure and HLA in healthy donors. About the research overall: A later analysis reported the same platform for the 100 to 150 validation repertoires and the approximately 640 first-cohort repertoires. General study results and limits: The study flagged around 160 TCR beta chains as cytomegalovirus-associated. Rarity characterized most TCR sequences, yet some public TCRs appeared in many donors.

The method was immunoSEQ multiplex PCR; TCRdb's version includes in-frame clones alone and lacks a portion of them. This table holds about 98,000 clones, approximately 90% found once. This TCR was sampled from a woman aged 25 to 39 in good health and CMV-seronegative. Sample: PBMCs.

CDR3 loop: CASSDTGFYGYTF. The DNA of the CDR3 is TGCGCCAGCAGTGATACGGGTTTCTATGGCTACACCTTC. This chain joins TRBV10-2 and TRBJ1-2; the D is unclear. Between the trimmed V and J ends, which lost 3 bases and 4 bases, there was a span of 9 bases. The CDR3 has 13 amino acids. Germline CDR1 reads WSHSY; CDR2 reads SAAADI.